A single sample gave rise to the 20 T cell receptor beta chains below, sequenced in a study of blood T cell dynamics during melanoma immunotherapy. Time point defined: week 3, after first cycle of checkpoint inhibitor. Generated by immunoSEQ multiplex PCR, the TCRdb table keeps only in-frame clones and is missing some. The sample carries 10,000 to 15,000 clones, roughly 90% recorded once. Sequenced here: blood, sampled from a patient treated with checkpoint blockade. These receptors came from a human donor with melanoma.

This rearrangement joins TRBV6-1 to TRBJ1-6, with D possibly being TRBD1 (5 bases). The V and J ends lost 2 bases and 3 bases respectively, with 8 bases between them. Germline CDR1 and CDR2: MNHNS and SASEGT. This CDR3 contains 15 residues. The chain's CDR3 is CASSERGYYNSPLHF. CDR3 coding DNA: TGTGCCAGCAGTGAACGGGGGTACTATAATTCACCCCTCCACTTT.

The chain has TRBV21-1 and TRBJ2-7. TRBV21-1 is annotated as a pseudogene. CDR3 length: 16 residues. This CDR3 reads CASSKVVPRKSYEQYF. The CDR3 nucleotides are TGTGCCAGCAGCAAAGTTGTACCCCGCAAGTCCTACGAGCAGTACTTC.

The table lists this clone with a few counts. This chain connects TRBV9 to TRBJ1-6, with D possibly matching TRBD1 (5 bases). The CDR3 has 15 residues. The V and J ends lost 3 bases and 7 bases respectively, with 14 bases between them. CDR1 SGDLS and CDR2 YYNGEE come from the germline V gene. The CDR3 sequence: CASSGRQRPNSPLHF. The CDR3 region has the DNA TGTGCCAGCAGCGGCCGACAGAGACCAAATTCACCCCTCCACTTT.

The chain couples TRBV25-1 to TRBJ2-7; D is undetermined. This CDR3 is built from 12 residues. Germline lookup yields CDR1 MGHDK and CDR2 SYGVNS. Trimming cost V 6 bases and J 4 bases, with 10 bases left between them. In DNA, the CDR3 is TGTGCCAGCAGCAGAGGAGTGTACGAGCAGTACTTC. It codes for CASSRGVYEQYF.

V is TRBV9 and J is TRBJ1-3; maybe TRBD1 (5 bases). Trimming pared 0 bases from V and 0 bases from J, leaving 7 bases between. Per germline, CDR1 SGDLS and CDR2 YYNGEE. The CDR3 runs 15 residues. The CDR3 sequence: CASSVGGLSGNTIYF. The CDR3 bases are TGTGCCAGCAGCGTAGGGGGCCTCTCTGGAAACACCATATATTTT.

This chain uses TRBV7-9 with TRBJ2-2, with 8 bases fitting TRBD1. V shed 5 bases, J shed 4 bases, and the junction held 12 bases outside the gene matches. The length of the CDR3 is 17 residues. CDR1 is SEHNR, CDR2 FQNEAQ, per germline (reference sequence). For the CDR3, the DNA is TGTGCCAGCAGCCCGAGAGGACAGGGTAGTGGCACCGGGGAGCTGTTTTTT. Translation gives CASSPRGQGSGTGELFF.

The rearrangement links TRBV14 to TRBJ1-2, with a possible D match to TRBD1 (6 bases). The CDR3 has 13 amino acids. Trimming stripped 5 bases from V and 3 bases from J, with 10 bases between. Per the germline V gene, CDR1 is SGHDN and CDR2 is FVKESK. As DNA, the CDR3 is TGTGCCAGCAGCTACGGGACACACTATGGCTACACCTTC. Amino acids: CASSYGTHYGYTF.

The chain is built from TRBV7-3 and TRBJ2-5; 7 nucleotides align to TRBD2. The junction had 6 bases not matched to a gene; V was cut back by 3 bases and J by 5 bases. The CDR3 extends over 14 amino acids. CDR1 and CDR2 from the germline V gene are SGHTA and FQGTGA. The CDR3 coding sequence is TGTGCCAGCAGCTTCGGCGGGAGAGGCGAGACCCAGTACTTC. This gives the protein CASSFGGRGETQYF.

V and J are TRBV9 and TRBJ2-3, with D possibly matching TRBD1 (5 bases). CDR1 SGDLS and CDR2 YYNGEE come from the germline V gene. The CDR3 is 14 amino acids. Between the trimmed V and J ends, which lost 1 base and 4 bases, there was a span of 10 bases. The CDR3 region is CASSVTGFSDTQYF. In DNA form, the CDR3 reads TGTGCCAGCAGCGTAACAGGTTTTTCAGATACGCAGTATTTT.

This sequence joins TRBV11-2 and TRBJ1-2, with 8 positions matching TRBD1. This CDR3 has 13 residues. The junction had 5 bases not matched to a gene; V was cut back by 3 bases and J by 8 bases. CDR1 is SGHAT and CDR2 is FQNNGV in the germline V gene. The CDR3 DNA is TGTGCCAGCAGCTTTCAGGGGGCTGAAGGCTACACCTTC. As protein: CASSFQGAEGYTF.

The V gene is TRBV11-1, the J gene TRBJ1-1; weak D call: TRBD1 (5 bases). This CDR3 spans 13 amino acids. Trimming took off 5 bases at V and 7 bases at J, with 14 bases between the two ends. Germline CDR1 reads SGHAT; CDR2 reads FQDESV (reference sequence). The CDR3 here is CASSPLGPYEAFF. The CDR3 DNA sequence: TGTGCCAGCAGCCCCCTGGGGCCATATGAAGCTTTCTTT.

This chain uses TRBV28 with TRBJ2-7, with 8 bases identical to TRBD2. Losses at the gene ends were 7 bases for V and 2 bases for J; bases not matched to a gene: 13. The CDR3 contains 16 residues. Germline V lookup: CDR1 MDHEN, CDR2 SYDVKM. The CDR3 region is CASTRRQRGTPYEQYF. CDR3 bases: TGTGCCAGCACCCGACGGCAGCGGGGGACCCCCTACGAGCAGTACTTC.

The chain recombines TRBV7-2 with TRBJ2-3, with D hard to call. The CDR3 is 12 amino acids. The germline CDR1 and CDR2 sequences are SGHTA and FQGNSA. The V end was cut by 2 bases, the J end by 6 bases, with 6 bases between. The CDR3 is CASSLMRDTQYF. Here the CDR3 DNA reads TGTGCCAGCAGCTTAATGAGGGATACGCAGTATTTT.

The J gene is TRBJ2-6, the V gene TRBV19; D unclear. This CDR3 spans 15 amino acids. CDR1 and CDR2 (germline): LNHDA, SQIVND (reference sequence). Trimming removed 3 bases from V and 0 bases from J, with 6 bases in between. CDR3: CASSIRDSGANVLTF. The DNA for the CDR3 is TGTGCCAGTAGTATTCGAGACTCTGGGGCCAACGTCCTGACTTTC. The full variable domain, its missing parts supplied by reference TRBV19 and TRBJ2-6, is DGGITQSPKYLFRKEGQNVTLSCEQNLNHDAMYWYRQDPGQGLRLIYYSQIVNDFQKGDIAEGYSVSREKKESFPLTVTSAQKNPTAFYLCASSIRDSGANVLTFGAGSRLTVL.

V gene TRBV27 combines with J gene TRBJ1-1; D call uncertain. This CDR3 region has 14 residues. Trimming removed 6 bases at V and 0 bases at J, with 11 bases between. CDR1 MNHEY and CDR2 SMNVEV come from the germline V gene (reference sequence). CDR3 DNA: TGTGCCAGCAGCCGGAGCAGGATGAACACTGAAGCTTTCTTT. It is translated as CASSRSRMNTEAFF.

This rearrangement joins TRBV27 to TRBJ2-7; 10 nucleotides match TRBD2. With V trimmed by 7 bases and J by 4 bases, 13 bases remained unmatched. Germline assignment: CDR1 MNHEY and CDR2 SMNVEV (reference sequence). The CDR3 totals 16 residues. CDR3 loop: CASTALASGSGYEQYF. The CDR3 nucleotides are TGTGCCAGCACCGCCCTGGCTAGCGGGAGCGGTTACGAGCAGTACTTC.

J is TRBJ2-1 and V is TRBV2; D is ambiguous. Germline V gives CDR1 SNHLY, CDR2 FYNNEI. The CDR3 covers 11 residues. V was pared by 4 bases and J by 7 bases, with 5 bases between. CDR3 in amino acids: CASSGINEQFF. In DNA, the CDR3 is TGTGCCAGCAGTGGAATAAATGAGCAGTTCTTC.

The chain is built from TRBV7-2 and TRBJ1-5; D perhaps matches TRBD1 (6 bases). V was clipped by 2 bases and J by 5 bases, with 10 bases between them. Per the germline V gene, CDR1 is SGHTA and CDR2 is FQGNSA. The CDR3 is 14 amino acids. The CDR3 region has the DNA TGTGCCAGCAGCTTATACAGGGCTGATCAGCCCCAGCATTTT. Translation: CASSLYRADQPQHF.

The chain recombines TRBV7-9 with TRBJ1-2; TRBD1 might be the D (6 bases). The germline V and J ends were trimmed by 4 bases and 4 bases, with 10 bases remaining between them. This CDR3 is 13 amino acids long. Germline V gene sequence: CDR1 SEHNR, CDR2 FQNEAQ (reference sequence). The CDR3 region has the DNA TGTGCCAGCAGCTCCCGGACAGCCTATGGCTACACCTTC. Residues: CASSSRTAYGYTF.

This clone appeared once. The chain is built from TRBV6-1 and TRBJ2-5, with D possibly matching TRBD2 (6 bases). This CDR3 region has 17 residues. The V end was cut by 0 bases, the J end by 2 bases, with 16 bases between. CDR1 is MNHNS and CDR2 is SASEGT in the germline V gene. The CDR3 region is CASSEAPIGSPQETQYF. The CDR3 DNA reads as TGTGCCAGCAGTGAAGCCCCTATCGGGAGCCCTCAAGAGACCCAGTACTTC.